These 13 T cell receptor beta chains were all obtained from the same sample, sequenced in a study of cytomegalovirus exposure and HLA in healthy donors. PCR involved 60 Vbeta and 13 Jbeta primers. Here immunoSEQ multiplex PCR was the method, and the copy in TCRdb shows in-frame clones only, minus some. The repertoire holds about 120,000 clones, with roughly 76% as singletons. Sequencing was performed on PBMCs. Receptors were obtained from a woman aged 35 to 49 in good health and CMV-seropositive.

The chain is built from TRBV2 and TRBJ1-4, with TRBD1 as a possible D gene (6 bases). Germline loops: CDR1 SNHLY, CDR2 FYNNEI. V shed 7 bases and J shed 8 bases, with 17 bases lying between them. This CDR3 has 14 residues. CDR3 sequence (DNA): TGTGCCAGCAAGGCCAGGGGACGGGGAGAAAAACTGTTTTTT. Its protein product is CASKARGRGEKLFF.

The chain links TRBV6-1 to TRBJ1-2; the D gene is possibly TRBD1 (5 bases). Trimming removed 6 bases from V and 2 bases from J, with 16 bases in between. The CDR3 spans 15 residues. The germline V gene encodes CDR1 MNHNS and CDR2 SASEGT. The CDR3 DNA reads TGTGCCAGCAGCCTTACGGGTCAGGGAAACTATGGCTACACCTTC. It yields the protein CASSLTGQGNYGYTF.

This clone has only a few counts. The chain combines TRBV14 with TRBJ1-6; D remains unclear. V lost 1 base and J 4 bases, leaving 8 bases between the germline ends. CDR3 size: 15 residues. Germline lookup yields CDR1 SGHDN and CDR2 FVKESK. The CDR3 DNA sequence: TGTGCCAGCAGCCAAGGCGGGGTGTATAATTCACCCCTCCACTTT. The encoded protein is CASSQGGVYNSPLHF.

CDR3 in amino acids: CASRRGQGMTTEAFF. The CDR3 DNA reads TGTGCCAGCAGACGAGGACAGGGTATGACCACTGAAGCTTTCTTT. V usage is TRBV6-5 and J usage is TRBJ1-1, with 8 bases matching TRBD1. This CDR3 is built from 15 residues. Trimming at V came to 6 bases and at J to 4 bases, leaving 10 bases not matched to a gene. Germline V lookup: CDR1 MNHEY, CDR2 SVGAGI.

The CDR3 DNA reads as TGTGCCATCAGTGAGTCGGATGGGGCTAGCGGTAGGAATGAGCAGTTCTTC. Its protein is CAISESDGASGRNEQFF. The chain is built from TRBV10-3 and TRBJ2-1; 7 positions match TRBD2. Unmatched junction bases numbered 12, after V lost 0 bases and J lost 7 bases. The length of the CDR3 is 17 residues. CDR1 and CDR2 from the germline V gene are ENHRY and SYGVKD.

This chain uses TRBV10-1 with TRBJ2-4; D possibly corresponds to TRBD1 (6 bases). V shed 2 bases and J shed 9 bases, with 11 bases lying between them. CDR1 WNHNN and CDR2 SYGVQD come from the germline V gene (reference sequence). The CDR3 extends over 13 amino acids. CDR3 DNA sequence: TGCGCCAGCAGTGAGACAGGGAATAGCATTCAGTACTTC. This encodes CASSETGNSIQYF.

Only a few counts were recorded for this clone. V and J are TRBV5-6 and TRBJ2-7, with 8 bases matching TRBD1. This CDR3 comprises 14 residues. Germline CDR1 reads SGHDT; CDR2 reads YYEEEE. Trimming removed 6 bases from V and 2 bases from J; junction bases left unmatched: 7. The CDR3 protein is CASNRDRQTYEQYF. The CDR3 nucleotides are TGTGCCAGCAATCGGGACAGGCAAACCTACGAGCAGTACTTC. Filled out from reference TRBV5-6 and TRBJ2-7, the complete variable domain reads DAGVTQSPTHLIKTRGQQVTLRCSPKSGHDTVSWYQQALGQGPQFIFQYYEEEERQRGNFPDRFSGHQFPNYSSELNVNALLLGDSALYLCASNRDRQTYEQYFGPGTRLTVT.

The genes are TRBV2 and TRBJ1-4; D call uncertain. The CDR3 loop spans 15 amino acids. Germline CDR1 reads SNHLY; CDR2 reads FYNNEI. Trimming removed 3 bases at V and 5 bases at J, with 13 bases between. CDR3 sequence reads: CASSETPTTNEKLFF. DNA for the CDR3: TGTGCCAGCAGTGAGACTCCTACCACAAATGAAAAACTGTTTTTT.

Notes on this clone: The identical CDR3 is also encoded by other nucleotide sequences in the sample. V usage is TRBV5-1 and J usage is TRBJ1-3; D not certain. The ends were cut back, 0 bases at V and 0 bases at J, with 4 bases in the middle. CDR1 is SGHRS, CDR2 YFSETQ, per germline. This CDR3 has 14 amino acids. Here the CDR3 DNA reads TGCGCCAGCAGCTTGGACAGCTCTGGAAACACCATATATTTT. This encodes CASSLDSSGNTIYF.

CDR3 DNA: TGTGCCAGCAGCGTAGGACAGGGGGAGAGGACTGAAGCTTTCTTT. Translation gives CASSVGQGERTEAFF. The chain employs TRBV7-2 and TRBJ1-1; TRBD1 aligns across 10 bases. The CDR3 has 15 residues. The V and J ends lost 5 bases and 5 bases, in that order; junction bases with no gene match: 8. Germline V CDR1 and CDR2: SGHTA, FQGNSA.

The table lists this clone with a few counts. The rearrangement links TRBV19 to TRBJ2-2; 7 nucleotides align to TRBD1. Germline-derived CDR1 and CDR2 are LNHDA and SQIVND (reference sequence). With 9 bases clipped from V and 5 bases from J, the junction kept 9 bases outside the gene matches. This CDR3 is built from 14 residues. The CDR3 bases are TGTGCCAGCTGGGACAGTCCGTGGACCGGGGAGCTGTTTTTT. Its protein is CASWDSPWTGELFF.

The chain is built from TRBV5-1 and TRBJ1-1, with 9 bases fitting TRBD1. Trimming took 4 bases from V and 2 from J; bases not matched to a gene: 3. The CDR3 consists of 14 residues. Germline V gene lookup returns CDR1 SGHRS and CDR2 YFSETQ. The CDR3 bases are TGCGCCAGCAGCAAACAGGGGGCAAACACTGAAGCTTTCTTT. Translated, it gives CASSKQGANTEAFF. The variable domain in full, completed from reference TRBV5-1 and TRBJ1-1, reads KAGVTQTPRYLIKTRGQQVTLSCSPISGHRSVSWYQQTPGQGLQFLFEYFSETQRNKGNFPGRFSGRQFSNSRSEMNVSTLELGDSALYLCASSKQGANTEAFFGQGTRLTVV.

The rearrangement links TRBV30 to TRBJ1-6, with D possibly matching TRBD1 (5 bases). Trimming removed 1 base from V and 9 bases from J, with 10 bases in between. The CDR3 is 13 amino acids. Germline V gene data show CDR1 as GTSNPN and CDR2 as SVGIG (reference sequence). DNA of the CDR3: TGTGCCTGGAGTGAATTGGGGGGTTCACCCCTCCACTTT. This encodes CAWSELGGSPLHF.